This T cell receptor beta chain emerged from a study of cytomegalovirus exposure and HLA in healthy donors. Both 60 Vbeta primers and 13 Jbeta primers went into the PCR. Produced via immunoSEQ multiplex PCR; TCRdb's table is partial and in-frame only. This sample has around 91,000 clones, with around 86% found just once. J gave up 6 bases and V 2 bases, and 3 bases lay outside the gene matches. The CDR3 spans 14 residues. Germline V gives CDR1 MNHEY, CDR2 SVGAGI. Sequences were obtained from PBMCs. The clonotype was recovered from a man under 40 in good health and CMV-seropositive. The chain employs TRBV6-5 and TRBJ2-7, with 11 bases that match TRBD1. CDR3 loop: CASSYRTGGGEQYF. The CDR3 nucleotides read TGTGCCAGCAGTTACAGGACAGGGGGCGGCGAGCAGTACTTC.